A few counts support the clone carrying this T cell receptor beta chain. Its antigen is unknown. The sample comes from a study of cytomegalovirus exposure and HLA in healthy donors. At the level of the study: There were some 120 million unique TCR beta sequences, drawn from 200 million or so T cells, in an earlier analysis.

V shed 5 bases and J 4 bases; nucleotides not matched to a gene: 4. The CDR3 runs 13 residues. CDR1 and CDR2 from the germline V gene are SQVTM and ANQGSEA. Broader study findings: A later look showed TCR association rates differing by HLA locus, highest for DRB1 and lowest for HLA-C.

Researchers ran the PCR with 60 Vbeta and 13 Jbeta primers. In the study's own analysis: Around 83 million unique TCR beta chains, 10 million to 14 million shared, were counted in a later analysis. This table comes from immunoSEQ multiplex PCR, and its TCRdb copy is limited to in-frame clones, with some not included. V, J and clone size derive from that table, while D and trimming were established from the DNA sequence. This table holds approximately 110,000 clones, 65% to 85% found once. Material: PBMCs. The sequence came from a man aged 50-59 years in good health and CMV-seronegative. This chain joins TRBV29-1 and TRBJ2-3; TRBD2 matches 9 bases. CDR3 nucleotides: TGCAGCGTTCCCGGACTAGCGTCAGATACGCAGTATTTT. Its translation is CSVPGLASDTQYF.